This T cell receptor (beta chain) was found in a study of blood T cells in healthy people across ages. Study-wide findings and caveats: Percentage of naive T cells showed a strong correlation with TCR beta diversity. Unsorted PBMC material precluded a definitive naive versus antigen-experienced comparison.

Points on this clonotype: The antigen remains undetermined.

The use of a sample-barcoded 5' primer and a J-beta primer mix characterized a second PCR of roughly 6 to 11 cycles. A 12-random-nucleotide template-switch adaptor tagged each cDNA molecule. From the 5' RACE reads, TCRdb called clonotypes with MiXCR, one entry per CDR3 protein. There are some 900,000 distinct CDR3 sequences in the sample; approximately 49% occur only once, and 13% lies in the top ten. V was trimmed by 1 base and J by 10 bases, leaving 18 bases between them. The CDR3 has 15 residues. The sequenced sample was blood. This TCR was recovered from a man younger than 45 in good health. The chain combines TRBV12-3 or TRBV12-4 with TRBJ2-3; D perhaps matches TRBD1 (5 bases). The DNA of the CDR3 is TGTGCCAGCAGTTTAGGGGGTAGGGGCCTAGTTCCGCAGTATTTT. Its translation is CASSLGGRGLVPQYF.